The next 6 T cell receptor beta chains were all read from a single sample in a study of monozygotic twins with inflammatory bowel disease. TCRdb reworked the 5' RACE reads into one entry per CDR3 protein, no DNA. Its table records under 200,000 distinct CDR3 sequences. Sequencing was carried out using blood. These receptors all come from a human donor with ulcerative colitis or Crohn's disease, or a healthy co-twin of an affected twin (not recorded which).

V usage is TRBV5-1 and J usage is TRBJ2-1; lacking DNA, the TRBD2 call made by TCRdb goes unchecked. Germline V gives CDR1 SGHRS, CDR2 YFSETQ. There are 16 residues in the CDR3. The CDR3 here is CASSFMTSGAYNEQFF.

This chain joins TRBV28 and TRBJ2-7; as DNA is missing, the TRBD1 call by TCRdb cannot be tested. CDR3 length: 17 residues. Per the germline V gene, CDR1 is MDHEN and CDR2 is SYDVKM. The CDR3 loop reads CASRGDPRGTFSYEQYF.

The chain joins TRBV12-3 or TRBV12-4 to TRBJ1-1. CDR3 size: 12 residues. CDR3 in amino acids: CASSLGDTEAFF.

The chain couples TRBV24-1 to TRBJ2-3; the D call from TCRdb, TRBD1, cannot be confirmed without DNA. The CDR3 sequence is 13 residues long. The germline CDR1 and CDR2 sequences are KGHDR and SFDVKD. The CDR3 is CATSEGPTDTQYF.

CDR3 residues: CASSGHRVPIGSTDTQYF. This rearrangement joins TRBV5-1 to TRBJ2-3; absent DNA, TCRdb's TRBD1 call cannot be checked. CDR1 SGHRS and CDR2 YFSETQ come from the germline V gene. The CDR3 extends over 18 amino acids.

The chain links TRBV7-6 to TRBJ2-7; as DNA is missing, the TRBD1 call by TCRdb cannot be tested. This CDR3 is built from 15 residues. Per the germline V gene, CDR1 is SGHVS and CDR2 is FNYEAQ. CDR3 sequence: CASSIAAGGGFEQYF.